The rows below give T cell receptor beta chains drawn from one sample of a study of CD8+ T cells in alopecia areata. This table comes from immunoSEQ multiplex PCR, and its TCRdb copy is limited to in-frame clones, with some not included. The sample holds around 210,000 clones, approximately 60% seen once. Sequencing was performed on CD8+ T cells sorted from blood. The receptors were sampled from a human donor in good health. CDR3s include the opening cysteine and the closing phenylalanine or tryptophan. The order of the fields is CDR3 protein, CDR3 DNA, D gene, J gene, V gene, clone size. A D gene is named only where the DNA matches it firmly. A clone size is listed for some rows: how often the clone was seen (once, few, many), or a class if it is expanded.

cdr3_aa: CASQDFTSGGVKGEQFF; cdr3_nt: TGTGCCAGCCAGGATTTTACTAGCGGGGGTGTAAAGGGTGAGCAGTTCTTC; d_call: TRBD2; j_call: TRBJ2-1; v_call: TRBV2; clone_size: few
cdr3_aa: CASSQETGVEQYF; cdr3_nt: TGCGCCAGCAGCCAGGAAACAGGGGTCGAGCAGTACTTC; d_call: TRBD1; j_call: TRBJ2-7; v_call: TRBV4-1; clone_size: .
cdr3_aa: CASASSSESYEQYF; cdr3_nt: TGTGCTAGTGCCTCTTCGAGTGAGTCCTACGAGCAGTACTTC; d_call: .; j_call: TRBJ2-7; v_call: TRBV12-5; clone_size: .
cdr3_aa: CASSLRGNNQPQHF; cdr3_nt: TGTGCCAGCAGCTTAAGGGGCAACAATCAGCCCCAGCATTTT; d_call: .; j_call: TRBJ1-5; v_call: TRBV7-6; clone_size: .
cdr3_aa: CASSQDFGPFQETQYF; cdr3_nt: TGCGCCAGCAGCCAAGACTTCGGTCCATTCCAAGAGACCCAGTACTTC; d_call: .; j_call: TRBJ2-5; v_call: TRBV4-1; clone_size: few
cdr3_aa: CASSASGIGGNTIYF; cdr3_nt: TGTGCCAGCAGCGCCTCAGGGATCGGTGGAAACACCATATATTTT; d_call: .; j_call: TRBJ1-3; v_call: TRBV9; clone_size: .
cdr3_aa: CASSQLQGLPYEQYF; cdr3_nt: TGCGCCAGCAGCCAATTACAGGGTCTGCCCTACGAGCAGTACTTC; d_call: .; j_call: TRBJ2-7; v_call: TRBV4-1; clone_size: few
cdr3_aa: CASSYQADTQYF; cdr3_nt: TGTGCCAGCAGCTATCAAGCAGATACGCAGTATTTT; d_call: .; j_call: TRBJ2-3; v_call: TRBV5-4; clone_size: .
cdr3_aa: CASGLPSGRGYEQYF; cdr3_nt: TGTGCTAGTGGTTTGCCGTCGGGACGAGGTTACGAGCAGTACTTC; d_call: .; j_call: TRBJ2-7; v_call: TRBV12-5; clone_size: once
cdr3_aa: CASSQDRGNQPQHF; cdr3_nt: TGCGCCAGCAGCCAAGATAGGGGGAATCAGCCCCAGCATTTT; d_call: .; j_call: TRBJ1-5; v_call: TRBV4-1; clone_size: few
cdr3_aa: CASSQDVLKNEQFF; cdr3_nt: TGCGCCAGCAGCCAAGATGTCCTTAAGAATGAGCAGTTCTTC; d_call: .; j_call: TRBJ2-1; v_call: TRBV4-1; clone_size: .
cdr3_aa: CSVEDRGTSYEQYF; cdr3_nt: TGCAGCGTTGAAGATCGCGGGACCTCCTACGAGCAGTACTTC; d_call: .; j_call: TRBJ2-7; v_call: TRBV29-1; clone_size: .
cdr3_aa: CASSQVDRGNNEQYF; cdr3_nt: TGCGCCAGCAGCCAAGTGGACAGGGGGAACAACGAGCAGTACTTC; d_call: TRBD1; j_call: TRBJ2-7; v_call: TRBV4-1; clone_size: .
cdr3_aa: CANSRGGETQYF; cdr3_nt: TGTGCCAACAGTAGGGGCGGGGAGACCCAGTACTTC; d_call: .; j_call: TRBJ2-5; v_call: TRBV25-1; clone_size: .
cdr3_aa: CASSEWDSSYEQYF; cdr3_nt: TGTGCCAGCAGTGAATGGGACAGCTCCTACGAGCAGTACTTC; d_call: TRBD1; j_call: TRBJ2-7; v_call: TRBV6-1; clone_size: .
cdr3_aa: CASSLGGLRSTGELFF; cdr3_nt: TGTGCCAGCAGCTTAGGCGGACTCCGGAGCACCGGGGAGCTGTTTTTT; d_call: .; j_call: TRBJ2-2; v_call: TRBV13; clone_size: few
cdr3_aa: CASSRGPATEAFF; cdr3_nt: TGCGCCAGCAGCCGTGGACCGGCCACTGAAGCTTTCTTT; d_call: .; j_call: TRBJ1-1; v_call: TRBV4-1; clone_size: .
cdr3_aa: CASSSGGYNQPQHF; cdr3_nt: TGTGCCAGCAGTTCGGGGGGGTATAATCAGCCCCAGCATTTT; d_call: .; j_call: TRBJ1-5; v_call: TRBV5-6; clone_size: .
cdr3_aa: CASRLAGGKSSYEQYF; cdr3_nt: TGTGCCAGCAGGCTAGCGGGGGGCAAGAGCTCCTACGAGCAGTACTTC; d_call: TRBD2; j_call: TRBJ2-7; v_call: TRBV27; clone_size: .
cdr3_aa: CAGQENSNQPQHF; cdr3_nt: TGTGCCGGACAGGAGAATAGCAATCAGCCCCAGCATTTT; d_call: TRBD1; j_call: TRBJ1-5; v_call: TRBV2; clone_size: few
cdr3_aa: CASSQGQEPGSAHF; cdr3_nt: TGTGCCAGCAGCCAAGGACAGGAGCCCGGGTCGGCGCATTTT; d_call: .; j_call: TRBJ1-5; v_call: TRBV4-2; clone_size: .
cdr3_aa: CASSQPPDWTLYGYTF; cdr3_nt: TGTGCCAGCAGCCAGCCTCCAGACTGGACCCTTTATGGCTACACCTTC; d_call: .; j_call: TRBJ1-2; v_call: TRBV4-2; clone_size: few
cdr3_aa: CASSLGFSYEQYF; cdr3_nt: TGTGCCAGCAGCTTGGGCTTCTCCTACGAGCAGTACTTC; d_call: .; j_call: TRBJ2-7; v_call: TRBV7-8; clone_size: many
cdr3_aa: CASSASSGGADTQYF; cdr3_nt: TGTGCCAGCAGTGCCTCTTCGGGGGGAGCAGATACGCAGTATTTT; d_call: TRBD2; j_call: TRBJ2-3; v_call: TRBV6-4; clone_size: .